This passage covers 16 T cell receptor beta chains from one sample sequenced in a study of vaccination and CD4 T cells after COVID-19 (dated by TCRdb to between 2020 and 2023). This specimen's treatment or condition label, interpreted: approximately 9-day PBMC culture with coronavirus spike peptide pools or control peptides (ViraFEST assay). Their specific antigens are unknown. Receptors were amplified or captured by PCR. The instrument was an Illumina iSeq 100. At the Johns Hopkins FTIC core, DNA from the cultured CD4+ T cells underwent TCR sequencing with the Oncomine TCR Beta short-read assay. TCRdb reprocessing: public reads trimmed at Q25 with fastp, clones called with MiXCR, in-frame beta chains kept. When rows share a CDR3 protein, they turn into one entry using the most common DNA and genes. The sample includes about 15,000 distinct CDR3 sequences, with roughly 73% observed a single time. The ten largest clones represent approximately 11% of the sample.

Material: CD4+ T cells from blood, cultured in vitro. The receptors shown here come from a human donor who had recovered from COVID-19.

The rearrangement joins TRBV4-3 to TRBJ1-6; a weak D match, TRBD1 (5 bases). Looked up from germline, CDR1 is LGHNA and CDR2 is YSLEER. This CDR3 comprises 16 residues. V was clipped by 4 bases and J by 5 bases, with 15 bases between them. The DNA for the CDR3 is TGCGCCAGCAGCCCCGGGGGAGGGACGGATAATTCACCCCTCCACTTT. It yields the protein CASSPGGGTDNSPLHF.

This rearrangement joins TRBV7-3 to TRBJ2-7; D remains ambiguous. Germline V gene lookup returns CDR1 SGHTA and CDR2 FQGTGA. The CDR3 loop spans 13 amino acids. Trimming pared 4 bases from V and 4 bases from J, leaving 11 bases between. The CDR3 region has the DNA TGTGCCAGCAGCTACGGACCGCTATACGAGCAGTACTTC. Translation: CASSYGPLYEQYF.

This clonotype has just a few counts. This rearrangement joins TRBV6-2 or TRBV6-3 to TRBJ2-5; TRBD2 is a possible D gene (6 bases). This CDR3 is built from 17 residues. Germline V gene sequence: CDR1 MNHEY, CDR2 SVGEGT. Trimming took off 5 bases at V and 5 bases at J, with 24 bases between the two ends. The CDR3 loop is CASSAPDGTGWGETQYF. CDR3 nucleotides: TGTGCCAGCAGTGCACCTGACGGGACTGGCTGGGGGGAGACCCAGTACTTC.

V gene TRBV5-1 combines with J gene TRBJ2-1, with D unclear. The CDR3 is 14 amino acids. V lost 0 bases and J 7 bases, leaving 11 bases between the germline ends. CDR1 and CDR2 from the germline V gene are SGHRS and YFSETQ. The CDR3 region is CASSLEGPNNEQFF. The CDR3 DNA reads TGCGCCAGCAGCTTGGAAGGTCCGAATAATGAGCAGTTCTTC.

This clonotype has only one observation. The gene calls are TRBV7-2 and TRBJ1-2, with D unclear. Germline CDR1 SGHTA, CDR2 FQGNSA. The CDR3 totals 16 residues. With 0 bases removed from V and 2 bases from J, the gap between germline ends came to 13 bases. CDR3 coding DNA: TGTGCCAGCAGCTTAGCTGGTTCGAATCACAACTATGGCTACACCTTC. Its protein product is CASSLAGSNHNYGYTF.

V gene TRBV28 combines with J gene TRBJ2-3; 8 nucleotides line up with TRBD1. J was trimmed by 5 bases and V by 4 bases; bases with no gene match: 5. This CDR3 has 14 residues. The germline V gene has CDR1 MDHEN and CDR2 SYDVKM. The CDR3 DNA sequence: TGTGCCAGCAGTTCGGACAGGGTTGGAGATACGCAGTATTTT. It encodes CASSSDRVGDTQYF.

This CDR3 reads CSAVLVAGGRETQYF. The CDR3 nucleotides read TGCAGTGCTGTATTAGTAGCGGGAGGGCGGGAGACCCAGTACTTC. This chain links TRBV20-1 with TRBJ2-5, with TRBD2 matching over 11 bases. The junction had 10 bases not matched to a gene; V was cut back by 5 bases and J by 5 bases. The length of the CDR3 is 15 residues. Per the germline V gene, CDR1 is DFQATT and CDR2 is SNEGSKA (reference sequence).

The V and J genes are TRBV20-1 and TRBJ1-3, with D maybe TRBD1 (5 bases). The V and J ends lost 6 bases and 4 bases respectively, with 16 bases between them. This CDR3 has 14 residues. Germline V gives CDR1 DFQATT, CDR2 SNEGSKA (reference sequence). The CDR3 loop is CSAADSNSGNTIYF. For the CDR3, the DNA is TGCAGTGCGGCCGACAGTAACTCCGGAAACACCATATATTTT.

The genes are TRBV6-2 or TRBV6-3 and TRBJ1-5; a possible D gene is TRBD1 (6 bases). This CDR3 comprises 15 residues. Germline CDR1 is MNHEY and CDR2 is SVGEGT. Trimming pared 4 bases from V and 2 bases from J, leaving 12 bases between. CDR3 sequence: CASSFLDRRNQPQHF. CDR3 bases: TGTGCCAGCAGTTTCCTCGACAGGCGCAATCAGCCCCAGCATTTT.

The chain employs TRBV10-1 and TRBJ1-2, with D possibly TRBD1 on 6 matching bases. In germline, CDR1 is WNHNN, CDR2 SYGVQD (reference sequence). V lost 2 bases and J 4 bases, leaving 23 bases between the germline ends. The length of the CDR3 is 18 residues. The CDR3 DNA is TGCGCCAGCAGTGAGCCGGGGGGCCAGGGGAATTCAGGCTATGGCTACACCTTC. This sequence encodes CASSEPGGQGNSGYGYTF.

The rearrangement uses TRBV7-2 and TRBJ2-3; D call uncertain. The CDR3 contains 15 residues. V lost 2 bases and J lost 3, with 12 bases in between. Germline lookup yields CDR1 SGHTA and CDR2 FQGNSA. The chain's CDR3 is CASSLIIGATDTQYF. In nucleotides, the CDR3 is TGTGCCAGCAGCTTAATCATAGGAGCGACAGATACGCAGTATTTT.

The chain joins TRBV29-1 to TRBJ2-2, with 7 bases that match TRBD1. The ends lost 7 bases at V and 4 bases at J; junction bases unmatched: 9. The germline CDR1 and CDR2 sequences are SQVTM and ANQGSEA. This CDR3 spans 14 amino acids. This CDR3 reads CSGRQGTITGELFF. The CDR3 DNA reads TGCAGCGGACGACAGGGCACGATCACCGGGGAGCTGTTTTTT.

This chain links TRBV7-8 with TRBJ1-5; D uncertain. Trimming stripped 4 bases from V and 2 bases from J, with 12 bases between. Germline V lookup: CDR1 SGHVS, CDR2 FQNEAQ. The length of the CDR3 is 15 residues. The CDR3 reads CASSSLGRGNQPQHF. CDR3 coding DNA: TGTGCCAGCAGCTCCCTAGGAAGGGGCAATCAGCCCCAGCATTTT.

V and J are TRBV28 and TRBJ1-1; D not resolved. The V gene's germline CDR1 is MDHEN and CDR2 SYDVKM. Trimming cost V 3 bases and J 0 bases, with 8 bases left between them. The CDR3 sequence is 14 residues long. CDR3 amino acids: CASSFLRLNTEAFF. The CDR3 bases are TGTGCCAGCAGTTTCCTACGGTTGAACACTGAAGCTTTCTTT.

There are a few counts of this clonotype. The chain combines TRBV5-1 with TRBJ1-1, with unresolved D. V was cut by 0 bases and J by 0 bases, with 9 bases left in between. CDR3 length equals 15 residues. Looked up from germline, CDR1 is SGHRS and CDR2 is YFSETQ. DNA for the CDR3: TGCGCCAGCAGCTTGGCCGTCGCTTTGAACACTGAAGCTTTCTTT. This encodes CASSLAVALNTEAFF.

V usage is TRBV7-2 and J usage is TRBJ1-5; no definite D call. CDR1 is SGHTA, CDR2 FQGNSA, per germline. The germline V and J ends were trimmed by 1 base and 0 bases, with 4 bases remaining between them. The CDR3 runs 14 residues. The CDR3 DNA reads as TGTGCCAGCAGCTTAGTACCTAGCAATCAGCCCCAGCATTTT. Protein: CASSLVPSNQPQHF. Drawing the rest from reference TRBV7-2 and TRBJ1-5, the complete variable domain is GAGVSQSPSNKVTEKGKDVELRCDPISGHTALYWYRQSLGQGLEFLIYFQGNSAPDKSGLPSDRFSAERTGGSVSTLTIQRTQQEDSAVYLCASSLVPSNQPQHFGDGTRLSIL.